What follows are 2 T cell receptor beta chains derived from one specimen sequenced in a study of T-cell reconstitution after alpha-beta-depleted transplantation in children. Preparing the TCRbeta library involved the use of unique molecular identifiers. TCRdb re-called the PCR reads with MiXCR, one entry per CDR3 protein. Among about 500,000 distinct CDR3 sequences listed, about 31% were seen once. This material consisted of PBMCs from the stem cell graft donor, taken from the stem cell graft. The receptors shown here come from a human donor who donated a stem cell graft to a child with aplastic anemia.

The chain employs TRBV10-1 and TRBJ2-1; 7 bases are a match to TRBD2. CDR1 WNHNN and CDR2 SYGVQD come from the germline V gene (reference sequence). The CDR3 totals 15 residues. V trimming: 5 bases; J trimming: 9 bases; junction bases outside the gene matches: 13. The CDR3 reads CASSLLASRGGEQFF. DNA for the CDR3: TGCGCCAGCAGTTTACTAGCGTCGAGGGGAGGTGAGCAGTTCTTC.

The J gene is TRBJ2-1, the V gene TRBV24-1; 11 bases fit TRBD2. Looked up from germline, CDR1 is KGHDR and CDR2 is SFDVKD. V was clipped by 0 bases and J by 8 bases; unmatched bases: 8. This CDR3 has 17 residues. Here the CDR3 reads CATSDLLTSGSFDEQFF. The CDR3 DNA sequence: TGTGCCACCAGTGATTTGTTAACTAGCGGGAGTTTCGATGAGCAGTTCTTC.